This TCR beta chain was recorded in a study of blood T cells in healthy people across ages (dated by TCRdb to about 2015). About the study as a whole: In model experiments, roughly one uniquely barcoded TCR beta cDNA molecule per two T cells was captured by template switching. For two donors (one aged 18 to 29 and one aged 80 or older), the study analyzed two additional independent replicas of 1 million unique cDNA reads from the same blood draw. Four age groups were formed from the donors: young (average 16 years), middle-aged (approximately 39), aged (roughly 59) and long-lived (around 82). Donors of different ages were randomly distributed across sequencing lanes to avoid experimental bias. To track age-related changes in TCR beta repertoire diversity, the study relied on deep sequencing normalized with unique cDNA molecular identifiers. The study at large found these results: Total diversity estimates from one million sequenced T cells were considered lower bounds and underestimates. Compared with the aged group, the long-lived group had more naive CD4+ T cells, fewer expanded clones and increased TCR diversity, a pattern suggesting age selection. The CMV infection status of donors was not known, potentially confounding age-related changes in expanded clonotypes. Conclusive comparison of naive and antigen-experienced compartments was prevented by the profiling of bulk unsorted PBMCs. Observed TCR beta diversity correlated strongly with the percentage of naive T cells measured by flow cytometry. Observed TCR beta diversity per million T cells fell roughly linearly with age, and a significant reduction was already apparent by age around 39.

The library was prepared using 5' RACE. The sequencing machine was an Illumina HiSeq 2500. A second roughly 7 to 11 cycle PCR used a sample-barcoded 5' primer and a J-beta primer mix. A unique molecular identifier was introduced onto each TCR beta cDNA molecule by a template-switch 5' adaptor carrying 12 random nucleotides. At least 2.5 million CDR3-containing paired-end reads were obtained from each sample. First-strand cDNA synthesis was performed from all RNA using the Mint cDNA synthesis kit, with priming by a TRBC-specific oligonucleotide. All cDNA was treated with uracil-DNA glycosylase and then went through a first 18-cycle PCR with the universal primers M1SS and BC2_uni_R. As for the authors' bioinformatics: For normalization, 1 million high-quality reads, each with a distinct molecular identifier, were randomly selected from each sample. Reads sharing molecular identifiers were discarded rather than binned into consensus sequences. CDR3 identification, clonotype clustering and error correction used MiTCR with a Q25 quality threshold and the strictest error-elimination algorithm. A nonparametric unseen species model with Euler transformation was used to estimate lower-bound total TCR beta diversity. TCRdb passed the public sequencing reads through fastp at Q25 and MiXCR, retaining productive beta sequences. Each CDR3 protein gets just one entry, which takes the most common genes and DNA from the rows behind it. The authors' filters were not applied to this entry. This sample holds roughly 930,000 distinct CDR3 sequences; roughly 50% were observed only once. The top ten constitute 13% of the sample.

Of note for this clonotype: It lacks a known antigen. No clone much larger than this one lies a single base away; base qualities are absent.

The donors were some 36 Caucasian individuals from Russia, aged 6 to 90 years, who were systemically healthy. Each donor gave ten milliliters of peripheral blood, collected into EDTA-treated Vacutainer tubes. Ficoll-Paque density-gradient centrifugation was used to isolate PBMCs, with at least 7 million obtained per sample. Total RNA, at least 5.5 micrograms per sample, was extracted from PBMCs with Trizol reagent. The percentages of naive CD45RAhigh/CD27high T cells were determined by flow cytometry on a PBMC aliquot from every donor. Its CDR3 holds 18 amino acids, cysteine through phenylalanine. Kept here is only the CDR3 DNA, which spans 54 bases and is read in frame from base 1. The V end gives up 7 bases and the J end 3 bases, leaving 17 bases in the junction not matched to a gene. The germline V gene specifies MNHEY as CDR1 and SVGEGT as CDR2.

Material: blood. The TCR originated in a man aged 25-45 years in good health. The chain is made from TRBV6-2 or TRBV6-3 and TRBJ1-1; 10 nucleotides in the junction match TRBD1. The nucleotides read TGTGCCAGCACCCGAGGGTTACGGGACAGGGGTTCGTACACTGAAGCTTTCTTT. This is translated as CASTRGLRDRGSYTEAFF.